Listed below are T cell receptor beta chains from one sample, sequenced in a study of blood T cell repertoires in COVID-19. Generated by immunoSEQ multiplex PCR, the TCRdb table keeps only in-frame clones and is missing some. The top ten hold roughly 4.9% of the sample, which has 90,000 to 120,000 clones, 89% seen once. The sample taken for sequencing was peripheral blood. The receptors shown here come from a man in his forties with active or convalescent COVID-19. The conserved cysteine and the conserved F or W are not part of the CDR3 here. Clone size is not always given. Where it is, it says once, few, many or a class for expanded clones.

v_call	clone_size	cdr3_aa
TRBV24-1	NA	AVRDRDLLGYT
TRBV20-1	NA	SASSLRLAGTGELF
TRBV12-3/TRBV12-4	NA	ASSSDRGDGYT
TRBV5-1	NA	ASSMGQGADTQY
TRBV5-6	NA	ASSSGQIYGYT
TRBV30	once	AWSGLAGQEQY
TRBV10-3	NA	AISDTGGNTIY
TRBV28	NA	ASHSPLTYEQY
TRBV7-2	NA	ASSGQGVLGGETQY
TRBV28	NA	ASSSQAGGTYEQY
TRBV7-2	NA	ASSPDQGSYNEQF
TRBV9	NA	ASSEPGQGASGANVLT
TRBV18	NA	ASSRGTSGSGDTQY